The subject of this entry is one TCR beta chain. Its antigen is unidentified. The CDR3 sequence is 14 residues long. Germline CDR1 reads LNHNV; CDR2 reads YYDKDF (reference sequence). V lost 8 bases and J 0 bases, leaving 11 bases between the germline ends. A few pembrolizumab responders had their TCRs sequenced. This table comes from immunoSEQ multiplex PCR, and its TCRdb copy is limited to in-frame clones, with some not included. This table holds some 110,000 clones, over 65% found once. This sample was included in a study of PD-1 blockade in mismatch repair-deficient tumors. About the study: Enrolled about 2012-2016, patients had progressing, pretreated mismatch repair-deficient cancers of 11 to 13 types. The study's findings and limits: Tumor-resident clones, often undetectable pretreatment in blood, expanded then contracted after pembrolizumab.

The chain combines TRBV15 with TRBJ1-3; D is unclear. This material consisted of peripheral blood, taken 60 weeks after starting pembrolizumab. This receptor was taken from an adult with mismatch repair-deficient cancer. The CDR3 nucleotides are TGTGCCACCGCTGCAGGAGGCTCTGGAAACACCATATATTTT. It yields the protein CATAAGGSGNTIYF.